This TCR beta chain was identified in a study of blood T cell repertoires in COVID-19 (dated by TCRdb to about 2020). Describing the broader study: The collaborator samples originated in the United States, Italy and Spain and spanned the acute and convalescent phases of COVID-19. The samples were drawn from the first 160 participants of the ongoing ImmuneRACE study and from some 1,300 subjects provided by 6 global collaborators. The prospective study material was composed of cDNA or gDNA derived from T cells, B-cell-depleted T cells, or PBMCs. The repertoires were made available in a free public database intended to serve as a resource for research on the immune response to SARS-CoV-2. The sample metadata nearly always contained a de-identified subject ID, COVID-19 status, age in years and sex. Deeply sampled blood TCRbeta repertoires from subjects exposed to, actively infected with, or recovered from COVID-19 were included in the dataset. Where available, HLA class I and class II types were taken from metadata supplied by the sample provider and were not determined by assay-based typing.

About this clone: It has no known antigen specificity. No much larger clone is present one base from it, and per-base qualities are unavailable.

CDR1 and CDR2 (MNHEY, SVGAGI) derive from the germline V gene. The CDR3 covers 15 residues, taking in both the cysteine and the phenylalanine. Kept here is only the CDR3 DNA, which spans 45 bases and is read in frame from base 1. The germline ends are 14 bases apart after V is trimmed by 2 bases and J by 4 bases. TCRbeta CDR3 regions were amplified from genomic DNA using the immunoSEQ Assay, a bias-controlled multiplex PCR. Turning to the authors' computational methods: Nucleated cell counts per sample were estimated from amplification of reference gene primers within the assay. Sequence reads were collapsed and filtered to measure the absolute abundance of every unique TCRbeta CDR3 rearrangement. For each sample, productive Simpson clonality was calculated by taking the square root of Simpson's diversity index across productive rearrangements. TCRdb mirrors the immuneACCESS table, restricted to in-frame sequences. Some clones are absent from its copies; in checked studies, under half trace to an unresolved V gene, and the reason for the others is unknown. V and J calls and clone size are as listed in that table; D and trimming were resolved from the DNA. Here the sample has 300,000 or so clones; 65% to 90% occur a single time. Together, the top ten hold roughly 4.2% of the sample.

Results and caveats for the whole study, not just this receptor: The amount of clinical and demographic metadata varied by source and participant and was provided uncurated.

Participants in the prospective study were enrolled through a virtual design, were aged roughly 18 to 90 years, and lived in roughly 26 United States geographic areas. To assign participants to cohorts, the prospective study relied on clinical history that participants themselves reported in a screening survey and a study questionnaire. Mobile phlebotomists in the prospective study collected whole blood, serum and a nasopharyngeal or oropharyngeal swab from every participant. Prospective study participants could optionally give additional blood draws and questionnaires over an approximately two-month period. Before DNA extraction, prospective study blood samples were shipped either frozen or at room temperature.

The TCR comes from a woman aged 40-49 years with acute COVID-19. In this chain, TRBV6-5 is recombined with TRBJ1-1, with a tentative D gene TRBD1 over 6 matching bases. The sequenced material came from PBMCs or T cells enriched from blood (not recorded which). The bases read TGTGCCAGCAGTTACAAGTGGCAGGGGACCACTGAAGCTTTCTTT. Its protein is CASSYKWQGTTEAFF.